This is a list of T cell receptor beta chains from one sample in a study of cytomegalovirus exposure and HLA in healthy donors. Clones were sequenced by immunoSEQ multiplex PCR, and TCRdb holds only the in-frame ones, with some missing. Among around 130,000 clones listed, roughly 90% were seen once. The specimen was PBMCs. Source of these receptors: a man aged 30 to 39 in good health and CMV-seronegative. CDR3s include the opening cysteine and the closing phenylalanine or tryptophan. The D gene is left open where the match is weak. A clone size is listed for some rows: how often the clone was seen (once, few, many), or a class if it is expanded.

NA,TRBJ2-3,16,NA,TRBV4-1,TGCGCCAGCAGTTCCCGGGTCGGGAGCCCCTCAGATACGCAGTATTTT,CASSSRVGSPSDTQYF
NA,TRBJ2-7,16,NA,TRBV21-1,TGTGCCAGCACCGTAGGAGCGGGAGTCAATCCCTACGAGCAGTACTTC,CASTVGAGVNPYEQYF
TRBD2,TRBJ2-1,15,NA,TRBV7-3,TGTGCCAGCAGCCCTATAGCGGGATCCCACAATGAGCAGTTCTTC,CASSPIAGSHNEQFF
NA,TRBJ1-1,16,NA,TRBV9,TGTGCCAGCAGCGTCAAACCCACGGGTCGGAACACTGAAGCTTTCTTT,CASSVKPTGRNTEAFF
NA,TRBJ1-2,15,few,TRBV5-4,TGTGCCAGCAGCTTCGGACGCCAGGGGAACTATGGCTACACCTTC,CASSFGRQGNYGYTF
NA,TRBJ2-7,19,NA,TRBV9,TGTGCCAGCAGCGCGGCAGCCGCCATAAAACAGGGAGAGTCCTACGAGCAGTACTTC,CASSAAAAIKQGESYEQYF
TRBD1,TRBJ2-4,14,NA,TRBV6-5,TGTGCCAGCAGCCGACAGGGGCCCAAAAACATTCAGTACTTC,CASSRQGPKNIQYF
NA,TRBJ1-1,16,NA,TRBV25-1,TGTGCCAGCAGTGAATTCTTATGGGGCCGTGACTCTGAAGCTTTCTTT,CASSEFLWGRDSEAFF
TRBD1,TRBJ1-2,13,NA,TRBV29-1,TGCAGCGACTGGGACAGGACTTACTATGGCTACACCTTC,CSDWDRTYYGYTF
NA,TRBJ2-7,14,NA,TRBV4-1,TGCGCCAGCAGCCAAGAGGAGGGTGGCTACGAGCAGTACTTC,CASSQEEGGYEQYF
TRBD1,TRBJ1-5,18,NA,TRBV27,TGTGCCAGCAGTTCACATCGGACAGGGGGTTATGATAGTCAGCCCCAGCATTTT,CASSSHRTGGYDSQPQHF
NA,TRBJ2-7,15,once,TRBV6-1,TGTGCCAGCAGCTCCGGGGGAGCTTTTGGCGGCGAGCAGTACTTC,CASSSGGAFGGEQYF
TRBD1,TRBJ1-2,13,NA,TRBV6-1,TGTGCCAGCATGCCGGGACAGGTTCTCGGCTACACCTTC,CASMPGQVLGYTF
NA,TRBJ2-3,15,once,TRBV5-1,TGCGCCAGCGGGGCCCTTCTAGAAAGCACAGATACGCAGTATTTT,CASGALLESTDTQYF
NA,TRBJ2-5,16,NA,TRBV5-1,TGCGCCAGCAGGCAGGGGGGCCCCGCGGGCGGGGAGACCCAGTACTTC,CASRQGGPAGGETQYF
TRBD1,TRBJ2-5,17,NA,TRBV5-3,TGTGCCAGAAGCCTGGCACAGAGGGACAGGCTCCAAGAGACCCAGTACTTC,CARSLAQRDRLQETQYF
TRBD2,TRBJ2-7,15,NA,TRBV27,TGTGCCAGCAGTTTGCTAGCGGGAGGGCCACACGAGCAGTACTTC,CASSLLAGGPHEQYF
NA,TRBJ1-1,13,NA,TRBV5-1,TGCGCCAGCAGCTGGAAACAGGGTCCTGAAGCTTTCTTT,CASSWKQGPEAFF
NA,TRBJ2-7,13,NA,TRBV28,TGTGCCAGCAGTTTGGCAGGCGCCTACGAGCAGTACTTC,CASSLAGAYEQYF
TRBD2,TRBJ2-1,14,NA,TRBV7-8,TGTGCCAGCAGCTTAGTTAGCGGGAACAATGAGCAGTTCTTC,CASSLVSGNNEQFF
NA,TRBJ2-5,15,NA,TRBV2,TGTGCCAGCAGTGAAGCACGGTCTGCTCAAGAGACCCAGTACTTC,CASSEARSAQETQYF
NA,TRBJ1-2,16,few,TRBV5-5,TGTGCCAGCTTGCCTTTAGTGGGCAGGGAGGACTATGGCTACACCTTC,CASLPLVGREDYGYTF
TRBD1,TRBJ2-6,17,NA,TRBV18,TGTGCCAGCTCACCCTTACAGGGGCTTTCTGGGGCCAACGTCCTGACTTTC,CASSPLQGLSGANVLTF
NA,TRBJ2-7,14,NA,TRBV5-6,TGTGCCAGCAGCCCTCCGGGACTTACCTACGAGCAGTACTTC,CASSPPGLTYEQYF
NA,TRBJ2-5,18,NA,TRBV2,TGTGCCAGCAGTGCTCCGGTCTCCTCGACTCGGGTGGGTGAGACCCAGTACTTC,CASSAPVSSTRVGETQYF
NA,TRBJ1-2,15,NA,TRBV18,TGTGCCAGCTCACCTTCGGACAACTTCTATGCTGGCTACACCTTC,CASSPSDNFYAGYTF
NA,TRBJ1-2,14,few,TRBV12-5,TGTGCTAGTGGTTTGAGGTCAGGGATCTATGGCTACACCTTC,CASGLRSGIYGYTF
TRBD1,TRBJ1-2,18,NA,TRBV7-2,TGTGCCAGCAGCCAACGCCACCAGGCAGGGGGCCCTAACTATGGCTACACCTTC,CASSQRHQAGGPNYGYTF
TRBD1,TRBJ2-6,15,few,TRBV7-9,TGTGCCAGCAGCCCTACAGGGGATGGGGCCAACGTCCTGACTTTC,CASSPTGDGANVLTF
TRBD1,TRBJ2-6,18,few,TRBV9,TGTGCCAGCAGCGTAGGTATCGGGACAGGGGTAGGGGCCAACGTCCTGACTTTC,CASSVGIGTGVGANVLTF
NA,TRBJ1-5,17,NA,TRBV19,TGTGCCAGTAGTATATTTTCGTCAGGGATGGGCAATCAGCCCCAGCATTTT,CASSIFSSGMGNQPQHF
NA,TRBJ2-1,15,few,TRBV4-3,TGCGCCAGCAGCCGCCGACTAGTAAACGACAATGAGCAGTTCTTC,CASSRRLVNDNEQFF
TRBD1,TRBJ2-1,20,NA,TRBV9,TGTGCCAGCAGCGTAGCTCGAGGACAGGGGGCACCGAGCTCCTACAATGAGCAGTTCTTC,CASSVARGQGAPSSYNEQFF
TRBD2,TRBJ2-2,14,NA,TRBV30,TGTGCCTGGAGCGGGACTAGTATCCCCGGGGAGCTGTTTTTT,CAWSGTSIPGELFF
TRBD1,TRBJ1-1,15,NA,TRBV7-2,TGTGCCAGCAGCCCCCGACAGGGAGGTAACACTGAAGCTTTCTTT,CASSPRQGGNTEAFF
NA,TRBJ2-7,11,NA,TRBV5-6,TGTGCCAGCAGCTTGGCGTACGAGCAGTACTTC,CASSLAYEQYF
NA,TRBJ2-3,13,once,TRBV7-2,TGTGCCAGCAGTCCCCCGGAGGCAGATACGCAGTATTTT,CASSPPEADTQYF
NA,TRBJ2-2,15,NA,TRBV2,TGTGCCAGCAGTGAGAGAGGGACTGCCATCGGGGAGCTGTTTTTT,CASSERGTAIGELFF
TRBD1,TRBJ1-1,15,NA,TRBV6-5,TGTGCCAGCAGTTACTTTACAGGGGCGAACACTGAAGCTTTCTTT,CASSYFTGANTEAFF
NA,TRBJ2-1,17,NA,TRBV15,TGTGCCACCAGCAGAGAAGCTTATGGGAGCTCCTACAATGAGCAGTTCTTC,CATSREAYGSSYNEQFF
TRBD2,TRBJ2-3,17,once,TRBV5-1,TGCGCCAGCAGCTTGGGTACTAGCGGGAGGCTAATAGATACGCAGTATTTT,CASSLGTSGRLIDTQYF
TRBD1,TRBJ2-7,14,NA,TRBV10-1,TGCGCCAGCAGTCCGACAGGGAAAGGAGGCGAGCAGTACTTC,CASSPTGKGGEQYF
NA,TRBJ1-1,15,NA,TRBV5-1,TGCGCCAGCAGCGGCACCCAGGGGTTGGTCGCTGAAGCTTTCTTT,CASSGTQGLVAEAFF
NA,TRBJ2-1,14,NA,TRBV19,TGTGCCAGTGAAGAGCGGACCTCCTACAATGAGCAGTTCTTC,CASEERTSYNEQFF
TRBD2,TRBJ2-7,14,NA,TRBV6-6,TGTGCCAGCAATTTAGCGGGAGACTCCTACGAGCAGTACTTC,CASNLAGDSYEQYF
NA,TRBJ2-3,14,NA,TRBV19,TGTGCCAGTAGTTTCCGACAGGGAGGAGATACGCAGTATTTT,CASSFRQGGDTQYF
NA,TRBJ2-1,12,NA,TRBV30,TGTGCCTGGAGTCGTCGTAGCGGAGAGCAGTTCTTC,CAWSRRSGEQFF
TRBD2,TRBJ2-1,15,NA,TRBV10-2,TGCGCCAGCAGTGACATAGCGGGAGGGTACAATGAGCAGTTCTTC,CASSDIAGGYNEQFF
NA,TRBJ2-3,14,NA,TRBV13,TGTGCCAGCAGCTCCCCGGAGGGCGAAGATACGCAGTATTTT,CASSSPEGEDTQYF